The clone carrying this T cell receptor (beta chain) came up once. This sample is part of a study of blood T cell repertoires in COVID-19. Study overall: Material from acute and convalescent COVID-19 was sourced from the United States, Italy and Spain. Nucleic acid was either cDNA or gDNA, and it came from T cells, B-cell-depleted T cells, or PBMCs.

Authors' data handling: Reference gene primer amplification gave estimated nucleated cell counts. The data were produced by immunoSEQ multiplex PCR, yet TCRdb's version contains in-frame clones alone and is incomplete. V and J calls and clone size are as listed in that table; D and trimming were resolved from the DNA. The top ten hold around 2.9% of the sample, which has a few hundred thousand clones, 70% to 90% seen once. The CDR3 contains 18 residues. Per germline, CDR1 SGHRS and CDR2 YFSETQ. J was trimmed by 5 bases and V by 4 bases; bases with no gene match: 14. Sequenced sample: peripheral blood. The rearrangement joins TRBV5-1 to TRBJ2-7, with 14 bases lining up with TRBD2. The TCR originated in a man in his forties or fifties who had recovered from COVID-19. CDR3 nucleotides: TGCGCCAGCAGCAGACGGACTAGCGGGAGGCCGACAGGGGACGAGCAGTACTTC. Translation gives CASSRRTSGRPTGDEQYF.